This record covers a single TCR beta chain. The CDR3 covers 15 residues. The J segment lost 8 bases and the V segment lost 4 bases, leaving 8 bases of the junction unmatched. Germline V gene data show CDR1 as SGHRS and CDR2 as YFSETQ. This record comes from a study of blood T cell repertoires in COVID-19. Study summary: Material from acute and convalescent COVID-19 was sourced from the United States, Italy and Spain. From T cells, B-cell-depleted T cells, or PBMCs came the material, which was cDNA or gDNA.

Original analysis: Reference gene primer amplification in the assay estimated nucleated cell counts. Only in-frame clones appear in the TCRdb table, and some are missing; sequencing was by immunoSEQ multiplex PCR. V, J and clone size reflect that table, while D and trimming were determined from the DNA. The repertoire includes approximately 390,000 clones, almost 90% of them detected once, and about 7% sits in the top ten. The receptor comes from a man between 18 and 29 years old with active or convalescent COVID-19. J is TRBJ1-4 and V is TRBV5-1; 10 bases line up with TRBD1. Specimen: peripheral blood. The CDR3 loop reads CASSRGGTGEEKLFF. CDR3 bases: TGCGCCAGCAGCCGAGGAGGGACAGGGGAAGAAAAACTGTTTTTT. The full variable domain, its missing parts supplied by reference TRBV5-1 and TRBJ1-4, is KAGVTQTPRYLIKTRGQQVTLSCSPISGHRSVSWYQQTPGQGLQFLFEYFSETQRNKGNFPGRFSGRQFSNSRSEMNVSTLELGDSALYLCASSRGGTGEEKLFFGSGTQLSVL.